This TCR beta chain came from a study of identical twins. The table lists this clonotype with many counts. The CDR3 loop spans 12 amino acids. Germline V CDR1 and CDR2: SGHKS, YYEKEE (reference sequence). V lost 4 bases, J lost 13 bases, and 15 bases lay in between. TCRdb recomputed calls from the 5' RACE reads with MiXCR, one row per CDR3 protein. The repertoire consists of about 730,000 distinct CDR3 sequences, with less than 25% occurring once and the leading ten covering 4% to 5.5%. Another study also made use of these data, one on T cells expressing NK-cell markers.

V usage is TRBV5-5 and J usage is TRBJ2-1, with D maybe TRBD2 (5 bases). The sequencing sample was made of PBMCs. The TCR was taken from a young woman in good health. The CDR3 loop is CASSQDYPRQFF. In DNA form, the CDR3 reads TGTGCCAGCAGCCAAGACTATCCGAGACAGTTCTTC.